Here is one TCR beta chain with its context. Its antigen is currently unknown. This sample is part of a study of human versus mouse CDR3 diversity and MHC coevolution. Study information: immunoSEQ was reported to reach one in 200,000 T cells sensitivity. Each sample yielded roughly 5.5 x 10^6 to 1.7 x 10^7 valid reads.

Study results and caveats: The lowest clonal inequality scores came from most of the three human donors.

Germline assignment: CDR1 MNHEY and CDR2 SVGAGI. The CDR3 runs to 15 residues. The V end lost 2 bases, the J end lost 7 bases, and 18 bases lay between the germline ends. Using immunoSEQ multiplex PCR, the repertoire was profiled, and TCRdb retains in-frame clones only, with some absent. Here the sample spans roughly 80,000 clones, 93% being singletons. The chain has TRBV6-5 and TRBJ2-7, with D perhaps matching TRBD2 (6 bases). Sequencing input: naive CD4+ T cells from blood. Noted subset: CD45RO-negative CD62L-positive naive CD4 T cells. This TCR was sampled from a person aged 25-75 years in good health. The CDR3 bases are TGTGCCAGCAGTTACATGGGACTCTCGGGGCGTGAGCAGTACTTC. It translates to CASSYMGLSGREQYF.